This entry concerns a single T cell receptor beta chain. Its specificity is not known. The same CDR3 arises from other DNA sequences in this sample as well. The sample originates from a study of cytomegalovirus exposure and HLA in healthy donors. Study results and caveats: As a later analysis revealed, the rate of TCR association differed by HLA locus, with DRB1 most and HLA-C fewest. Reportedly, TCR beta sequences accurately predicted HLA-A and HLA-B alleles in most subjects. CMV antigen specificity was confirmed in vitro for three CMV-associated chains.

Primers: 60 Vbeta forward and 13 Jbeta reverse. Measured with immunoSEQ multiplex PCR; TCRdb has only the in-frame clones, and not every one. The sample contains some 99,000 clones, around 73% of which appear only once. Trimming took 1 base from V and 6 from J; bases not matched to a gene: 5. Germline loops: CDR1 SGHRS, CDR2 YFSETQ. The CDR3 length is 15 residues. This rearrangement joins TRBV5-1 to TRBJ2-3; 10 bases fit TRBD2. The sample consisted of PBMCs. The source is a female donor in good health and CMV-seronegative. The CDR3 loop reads CASSLKAGGPDTQYF. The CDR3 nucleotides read TGCGCCAGCAGCTTGAAAGCGGGGGGGCCGGATACGCAGTATTTT.